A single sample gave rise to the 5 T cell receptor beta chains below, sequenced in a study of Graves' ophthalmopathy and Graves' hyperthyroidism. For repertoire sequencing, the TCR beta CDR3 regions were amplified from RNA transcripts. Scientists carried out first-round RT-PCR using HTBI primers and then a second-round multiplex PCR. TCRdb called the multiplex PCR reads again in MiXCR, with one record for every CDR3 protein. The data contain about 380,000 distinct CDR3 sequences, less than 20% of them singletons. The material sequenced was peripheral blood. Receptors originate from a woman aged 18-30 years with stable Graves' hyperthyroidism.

The CDR3 region has the DNA TGCAGCGTTGGACTCAGGGGGTTGAACACTGAAGCTTTCTTT. It codes for CSVGLRGLNTEAFF. The chain combines TRBV29-1 with TRBJ1-1, with TRBD1 identical over 7 bases. Germline trimming cut 4 bases from V and 0 bases from J; bases unmatched to any gene: 5. This CDR3 comprises 14 residues. From germline, CDR1 is SQVTM and CDR2 ANQGSEA.

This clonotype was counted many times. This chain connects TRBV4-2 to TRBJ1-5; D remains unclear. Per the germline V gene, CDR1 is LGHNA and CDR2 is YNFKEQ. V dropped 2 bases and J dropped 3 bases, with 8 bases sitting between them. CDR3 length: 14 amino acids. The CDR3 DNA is TGTGCCAGCAGCCAAACCGGGTTCAATCAGCCCCAGCATTTT. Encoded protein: CASSQTGFNQPQHF.

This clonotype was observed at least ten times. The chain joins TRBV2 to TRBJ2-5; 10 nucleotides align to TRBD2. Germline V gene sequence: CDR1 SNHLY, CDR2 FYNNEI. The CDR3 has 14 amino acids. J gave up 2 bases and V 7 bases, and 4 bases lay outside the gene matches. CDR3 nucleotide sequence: TGTGCCAGCAACCCAGCGGGGGGGCAAGAGACCCAGTACTTC. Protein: CASNPAGGQETQYF.

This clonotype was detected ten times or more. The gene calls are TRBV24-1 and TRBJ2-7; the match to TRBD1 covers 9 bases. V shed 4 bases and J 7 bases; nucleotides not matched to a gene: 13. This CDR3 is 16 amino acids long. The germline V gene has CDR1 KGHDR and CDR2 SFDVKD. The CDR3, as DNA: TGTGCCACCAGTGAAGGCCCGGGACAGGGCAGAGGTGAGCAGTACTTC. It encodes CATSEGPGQGRGEQYF.

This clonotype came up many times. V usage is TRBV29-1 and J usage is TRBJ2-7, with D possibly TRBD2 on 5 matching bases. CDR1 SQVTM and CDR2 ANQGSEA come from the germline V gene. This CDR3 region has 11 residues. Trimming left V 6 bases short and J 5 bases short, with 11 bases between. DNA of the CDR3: TGCAGCGTGGAGGCCTTCGACGAGCAGTACTTC. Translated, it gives CSVEAFDEQYF.